The present entry profiles one T cell receptor beta chain with its context. The antigen is undetermined. Naivety among CD8 cells was defined by CD45RO negativity and positive CCR7 selection, thereby excluding terminally differentiated effector memory CD45RA+ cells. V lost 0 bases to trimming and J lost 0 bases; unmatched junction nucleotides: 8. CDR3 length: 17 amino acids. Germline V gene sequence: CDR1 SGHAT, CDR2 FQNNGV. This entry belongs to a study of shared clonotypes between healthy human individuals. General study findings and limits: Memory subsets generally showed smaller estimated richness than naive subsets did. Rarefaction revealed incomplete sorted-subset sequencing despite large depth.

The repertoire was sequenced with immunoSEQ multiplex PCR; TCRdb's copy has only in-frame clones and lacks some. Of around 650,000 clones in the sample, 95% to 96% were seen once. The rearrangement joins TRBV11-2 to TRBJ2-7; 7 nucleotides agree with TRBD1. Input material: naive CD8+ T cells sorted from blood. The TCR was taken from a woman younger than 45 in good health. DNA for the CDR3: TGTGCCAGCAGCTTAGAACCCGGGACAGCTATCTCCTACGAGCAGTACTTC. Its protein is CASSLEPGTAISYEQYF.